The TCR beta chain under discussion was sequenced for a study of response to subunit inactivated influenza vaccine. Overall study results and limits: The authors offered the suggestion that each seasonal influenza vaccination recruits few new T cells.

This clonotype was observed at least ten times. What it binds is unknown. The CDR3 spans 13 residues. Trimming stripped 6 bases from V and 0 bases from J, with 8 bases between. Each CDR3 protein is one row after TCRdb ran MiXCR on the RT-PCR reads. This sample has 250,000 to 350,000 distinct CDR3 sequences, with 22% found just once. Sequences were derived from PBMCs from blood, sampled approximately 20 months after vaccination. The source of this sequence is a man between 50 and 69 years old who received an inactivated influenza vaccine. The genes are TRBV12-3 or TRBV12-4 and TRBJ1-1; D remains unclear. This CDR3 is CASREMMNTEAFF. DNA for the CDR3: TGTGCCAGCAGGGAGATGATGAACACTGAAGCTTTCTTT.